This entry lists 31 T cell receptor beta chains sequenced from one sample in a study of blood T cells in healthy people across ages (dated by TCRdb to the mid-2010s). The receptor library was made with 5' RACE. The sequencer listed for this sample is Illumina HiSeq 2500. A second PCR of roughly 7 to 11 cycles was performed with a sample-barcoded 5' primer and a J-beta primer mix. In TCRdb, the public reads were trimmed at Q25 with fastp and aligned with MiXCR, with productive beta chains retained. Rows are unified per CDR3 protein, each entry keeping the most common DNA and genes. In this sample the table shows about 1,400,000 distinct CDR3 sequences, 42% of which occur a single time. In total, the top ten clones hold roughly 7.7% of the sample. The source material was blood. The receptors shown here come from a woman in her late teens or twenties in good health.

In this sample, this clonotype turned up a few times. In DNA, the CDR3 is TGCAGCGTGGAATCGGTGCATGGCTACACCTTC. Its translation: CSVESVHGYTF. The chain is built from TRBV29-1 and TRBJ1-2; unclear D gene. This CDR3 region has 11 residues. Germline V gene data show CDR1 as SQVTM and CDR2 as ANQGSEA. V shed 6 bases and J shed 6 bases, with 11 bases lying between them.

The rearrangement uses TRBV6-1 and TRBJ1-1; D not resolved. The V end lost 8 bases, the J end lost 8 bases, and 12 bases lay between the germline ends. Germline values: CDR1 MNHNS, CDR2 SASEGT. CDR3 length equals 11 residues. CDR3 region: CASVNFNEAFF. CDR3 nucleotide sequence: TGTGCCAGCGTCAACTTTAACGAAGCTTTCTTT.

This rearrangement joins TRBV27 to TRBJ2-1, with D uncertain. The CDR3 is 15 amino acids. In germline, CDR1 is MNHEY, CDR2 SMNVEV (reference sequence). Trimming left V 0 bases short and J 7 bases short, with 13 bases between. CDR3 nucleotide sequence: TGTGCCAGCAGTTTATCCCCGAGCAGTCAGAATGAGCAGTTCTTC. Translated: CASSLSPSSQNEQFF.

CDR3 loop: CAAQGGGRGNEQFF. CDR3 nucleotides: TGTGCCGCCCAAGGAGGGGGCCGCGGGAATGAGCAGTTCTTC. The chain links TRBV2 to TRBJ2-1, with D possibly TRBD1 on 7 matching bases. The CDR3 is 14 amino acids. The V gene lost 11 bases and the J gene lost 7 bases, with 21 bases spanning the gap. Germline values: CDR1 SNHLY, CDR2 FYNNEI.

The genes are TRBV12-3 or TRBV12-4 and TRBJ2-3; TRBD2 matches 9 bases. The CDR3 is 19 residues long. V shed 5 bases, J shed 0 bases, and the junction held 15 bases outside the gene matches. CDR3 amino acids: CASSPALGAGGTSTDTQYF. CDR3 nucleotide sequence: TGTGCCAGCAGTCCCGCCCTGGGGGCGGGGGGGACTAGCACAGATACGCAGTATTTT.

A few counts support this clonotype. This rearrangement joins TRBV14 to TRBJ2-1; D possibly corresponds to TRBD2 (6 bases). The germline gives CDR1 SGHDN, CDR2 FVKESK. V was trimmed by 2 bases and J by 2 bases, leaving 16 bases between them. This CDR3 is built from 17 residues. The CDR3 DNA follows: TGTGCCAGCAGCCAACTTTCAAGCGGAGGGGCCTACAATGAGCAGTTCTTC. As protein: CASSQLSSGGAYNEQFF. The full variable domain, its missing parts supplied by reference TRBV14 and TRBJ2-1, is EAGVTQFPSHSVIEKGQTVTLRCDPISGHDNLYWYRRVMGKEIKFLLHFVKESKQDESGMPNNRFLAERTGGTYSTLKVQPAELEDSGVYFCASSQLSSGGAYNEQFFGPGTRLTVL.

The genes are TRBV29-1 and TRBJ1-1, with unresolved D. Germline V lookup: CDR1 SQVTM, CDR2 ANQGSEA. V lost 3 bases, J lost 8 bases, and 16 bases lay in between. This CDR3 comprises 13 residues. In nucleotides, the CDR3 is TGCAGCGTTGACCACGTCGGGCAGGCCGAAGCTTTCTTT. This sequence encodes CSVDHVGQAEAFF.

The rearrangement uses TRBV2 and TRBJ1-5; 7 nucleotides agree with TRBD1. With 6 bases clipped from V and 0 bases from J, the junction kept 5 bases outside the gene matches. Germline-derived CDR1 and CDR2 are SNHLY and FYNNEI. The CDR3 has 15 amino acids. This chain's CDR3 is CASSWDSRSNQPQHF. CDR3 bases: TGTGCCAGCAGCTGGGACAGCCGTAGCAATCAGCCCCAGCATTTT.

The V and J genes are TRBV27 and TRBJ2-7; 12 nucleotides align to TRBD2. With V trimmed by 5 bases and J by 0 bases, 5 bases remained unmatched. The CDR3 covers 16 residues. CDR1 and CDR2 (germline): MNHEY, SMNVEV (reference sequence). CDR3 sequence (DNA): TGTGCCAGCAGTATCGCGACTAGCGGGAGCTCCTACGAGCAGTACTTC. Translation: CASSIATSGSSYEQYF.

The chain is built from TRBV7-6 and TRBJ2-3, with TRBD1 matching over 8 bases. CDR3 length: 13 residues. CDR1 is SGHVS and CDR2 is FNYEAQ in the germline V gene. Trimming took 5 bases from V and 10 from J; bases not matched to a gene: 8. The CDR3, as DNA: TGTGCCAGCAGCAGACAGGGGCGGGATGCGCAGTATTTT. Residues: CASSRQGRDAQYF.

This clonotype was seen a few times. V and J are TRBV14 and TRBJ1-2; 8 nucleotides align to TRBD1. Germline trimming cut 1 base from V and 6 bases from J; bases unmatched to any gene: 4. The germline V gene encodes CDR1 SGHDN and CDR2 FVKESK. The CDR3 has 14 amino acids. CDR3 sequence (DNA): TGTGCCAGCAGCCAAGTGGACAGGGCAGATGGCTACACCTTC. Encoded protein: CASSQVDRADGYTF.

This clonotype was detected a few times. This rearrangement joins TRBV20-1 to TRBJ1-4; 10 bases align to TRBD1. The CDR3 consists of 13 residues. J gave up 7 bases and V 6 bases, and 5 bases lay outside the gene matches. Germline CDR1 reads DFQATT; CDR2 reads SNEGSKA (reference sequence). The CDR3 nucleotides are TGCAGTGCGGACGACAGGGGGCTTGAAAAACTGTTTTTT. It translates to CSADDRGLEKLFF.

The J gene is TRBJ2-3, the V gene TRBV14, with D unclear. Germline assignment: CDR1 SGHDN and CDR2 FVKESK. V was clipped by 1 base and J by 2 bases, with 10 bases between them. The CDR3 contains 15 residues. The CDR3, as DNA: TGTGCCAGCAGCCAAGGGGTTCTTACCACAGATACGCAGTATTTT. It encodes CASSQGVLTTDTQYF.

This clonotype was seen only a few times. The V gene is TRBV27, the J gene TRBJ2-5, with TRBD2 identical over 10 bases. Germline CDR1 MNHEY, CDR2 SMNVEV (reference sequence). J lost 5 bases, V lost 4 bases, and 10 bases had no gene match. CDR3 length: 16 residues. The CDR3 bases are TGTGCCAGCAGTTCCCGACTAGCGGGTTTTTCTGAGACCCAGTACTTC. Translated, it gives CASSSRLAGFSETQYF.

This sequence joins TRBV5-1 and TRBJ2-1; 8 bases match TRBD1. This CDR3 spans 16 amino acids. Germline CDR1 SGHRS, CDR2 YFSETQ. With 0 bases clipped from V and 7 bases from J, the junction kept 9 bases outside the gene matches. The CDR3 is CASSLATGALGNEQFF. CDR3 coding DNA: TGCGCCAGCAGCTTGGCGACAGGGGCATTGGGTAATGAGCAGTTCTTC.

This clonotype came up a few times. The CDR3 sequence: CASSTGTSGGAGETQYF. The DNA for the CDR3 is TGTGCCAGCAGCACCGGGACTAGCGGGGGGGCCGGAGAGACCCAGTACTTC. The chain links TRBV9 to TRBJ2-5; 16 nucleotides line up with TRBD2. The CDR3 loop spans 17 amino acids. After removal of 4 bases from V and 4 bases from J, the junction contained 7 bases not matched to a gene. The germline V gene encodes CDR1 SGDLS and CDR2 YYNGEE.

The chain employs TRBV6-2 or TRBV6-3 and TRBJ2-5; 10 nucleotides match TRBD2. The DNA end is more similar to TRBJ2-7, so the J call may be wrong. This CDR3 region has 17 residues. Germline CDR1 is MNHEY and CDR2 is SVGEGT. CDR3 sequence: CASSRVPGLAMDYEQYF. CDR3 DNA sequence: TGTGCCAGCAGCCGAGTACCGGGACTAGCGATGGATTACGAGCAGTACTTC.

This chain uses TRBV9 with TRBJ1-2; 8 positions agree with TRBD1. This CDR3 is built from 13 residues. Germline CDR1 reads SGDLS; CDR2 reads YYNGEE. The junction had 6 bases not matched to a gene; V was cut back by 3 bases and J by 8 bases. The CDR3 sequence: CASSGGQELGYTF. For the CDR3, the DNA is TGTGCCAGCAGCGGGGGACAGGAATTGGGCTACACCTTC.

The chain joins TRBV3-1 to TRBJ2-3; 10 bases fit TRBD2. Losses at the gene ends were 1 base for V and 0 bases for J; bases not matched to a gene: 4. The CDR3 totals 17 residues. CDR1 and CDR2 from the germline V gene are LGHDT and YNNKEL (reference sequence). The DNA for the CDR3 is TGTGCCAGCAGCCAAGGGTTACTAGCGGGAAGCACAGATACGCAGTATTTT. As protein: CASSQGLLAGSTDTQYF.

This clonotype turned up a few times. This chain connects TRBV6-2 or TRBV6-3 to TRBJ2-1; D ambiguous. In germline, CDR1 is MNHEY, CDR2 SVGEGT. V lost 5 bases and J 3 bases, leaving 14 bases between the germline ends. The CDR3 covers 15 residues. The CDR3 here is CASSPFAPYYNEQFF. CDR3 in DNA: TGTGCCAGCAGTCCCTTCGCCCCGTACTACAATGAGCAGTTCTTC.

This clonotype has a single count. The chain links TRBV10-3 to TRBJ2-1; D ambiguous. This CDR3 is built from 13 residues. Trimming cost V 3 bases and J 10 bases, with 13 bases left between them. Looked up from germline, CDR1 is ENHRY and CDR2 is SYGVKD. The CDR3 DNA follows: TGTGCCATCAGTGACGGAGCCCCCTACGAGCAGTTCTTC. It is translated as CAISDGAPYEQFF.

The CDR3 region has the DNA TGCAGTGCTCACGCGGGTTATGGAGCGGGAGGGCAGTACTTC. This codes for CSAHAGYGAGGQYF. The chain employs TRBV20-1 and TRBJ2-5; 10 positions match TRBD2. CDR3 length: 14 residues. Trimming cost V 5 bases and J 11 bases; bases outside gene matches: 14. Looked up from germline, CDR1 is DFQATT and CDR2 is SNEGSKA (reference sequence).

This clonotype occurred a few times. The rearrangement uses TRBV20-1 and TRBJ2-1; D is undetermined. Between the trimmed V and J ends, which lost 6 bases and 0 bases, there was a span of 18 bases. CDR3 size: 16 residues. Germline loops: CDR1 DFQATT, CDR2 SNEGSKA (reference sequence). CDR3 region: CSALTQGSGSYNEQFF. The CDR3 nucleotides read TGCAGTGCCCTGACTCAAGGGTCCGGCTCCTACAATGAGCAGTTCTTC.

This clonotype was counted only a few times. This rearrangement joins TRBV27 to TRBJ2-7; possibly TRBD1 for D (5 bases). The ends were cut back, 7 bases at V and 7 bases at J, with 23 bases in the middle. Germline V gene lookup returns CDR1 MNHEY and CDR2 SMNVEV (reference sequence). CDR3 length: 15 residues. The CDR3 DNA reads TGTGCCAGCAAGAGACTGGCAGGGTCCAGGTCGGAGCAGTACTTC. Its protein is CASKRLAGSRSEQYF.

This clonotype was detected only a few times. The CDR3 loop reads CASSLAGVRIETQYF. The CDR3, as DNA: TGTGCCAGCAGTTTAGCGGGAGTGAGAATTGAGACCCAGTACTTC. J is TRBJ2-5 and V is TRBV2, with TRBD2 matching 9 bases. V gave up 5 bases and J gave up 5 bases; unmatched junction bases: 9. The germline CDR1 and CDR2 sequences are SNHLY and FYNNEI. The CDR3 runs 15 residues.

Details on this clonotype: One end of the junction does not line up with germline, which may come from a read error. The chain carries TRBV25-1 and TRBJ2-6; D may be TRBD1 (5 bases). CDR3 length equals 18 residues. CDR1 and CDR2 (germline): MGHDK, SYGVNS. As DNA, the CDR3 is TGTGCCAGCAGTGACCCCCCTGGCAGGCTCTCTGGGGCCGACGTCCTGACTTTC. This codes for CASSDPPGRLSGADVLTF.

The chain recombines TRBV5-1 with TRBJ2-1; no clear D gene. V gave up 1 base and J gave up 1 base, with 6 bases separating them. The CDR3 loop spans 14 amino acids. CDR1 is SGHRS, CDR2 YFSETQ, per germline. The CDR3 sequence is CASSLQQSYNEQFF. The DNA of the CDR3 is TGCGCCAGCAGCTTGCAACAATCCTACAATGAGCAGTTCTTC.

The chain links TRBV29-1 to TRBJ1-1; no clear D. Germline V CDR1 and CDR2: SQVTM, ANQGSEA. CDR3 length: 12 amino acids. V was clipped by 6 bases and J by 3 bases, with 11 bases between them. CDR3 sequence: CSVKEAYTEAFF. The CDR3 DNA reads as TGCAGCGTAAAGGAGGCTTACACTGAAGCTTTCTTT.

The genes are TRBV7-9 and TRBJ1-6; possibly TRBD1 for D (5 bases). CDR1 SEHNR and CDR2 FQNEAQ come from the germline V gene (reference sequence). The CDR3 is 17 residues long. V gave up 3 bases and J gave up 7 bases, with 19 bases separating them. CDR3 bases: TGTGCCAGCAGCTTCAACGTATGGGACTCCGAGAATTCACCCCTCCACTTT. Its translation is CASSFNVWDSENSPLHF.

The rearrangement uses TRBV5-1 and TRBJ2-3; D may be TRBD2 (6 bases). CDR1 and CDR2 (germline): SGHRS, YFSETQ. CDR3 size: 15 residues. V lost 2 bases, J lost 4 bases, and 14 bases lay in between. CDR3 bases: TGCGCCAGCAGCTTCGGCGCGGGGACCCCAGATACGCAGTATTTT. Its protein is CASSFGAGTPDTQYF.

J is TRBJ2-5 and V is TRBV20-1; D not certain. V gave up 1 base and J gave up 7 bases, with 13 bases separating them. There are 13 residues in the CDR3. Looked up from germline, CDR1 is DFQATT and CDR2 is SNEGSKA (reference sequence). The CDR3 region is CSARGAADWTQYF. CDR3 DNA sequence: TGCAGTGCTAGAGGCGCGGCCGATTGGACCCAGTACTTC.